What follows are 17 T cell receptor beta chains derived from one specimen sequenced in a study of blood T cell repertoires in COVID-19. Some clones are missing from TCRdb's copy, which holds only in-frame ones; the method was immunoSEQ multiplex PCR. The profile shows 200,000 to 250,000 clones, roughly nine tenths of them singletons. The sequencing input was peripheral blood. These receptors originate from a woman aged 18-29 years who had recovered from COVID-19.

The CDR3 nucleotides read TGTGCCAGCAGCCGGACCGGGACAGGGAACACTGAAGCTTTCTTT. Its protein product is CASSRTGTGNTEAFF. The rearrangement links TRBV11-1 to TRBJ1-1, with 8 bases fitting TRBD1. Per germline, CDR1 SGHAT and CDR2 FQDESV (reference sequence). V was clipped by 5 bases and J by 1 base; unmatched bases: 6. The CDR3 spans 15 residues.

The V and J genes are TRBV10-2 and TRBJ2-1; TRBD2 aligns across 8 bases. The CDR3 runs 14 residues. Losses at the gene ends were 6 bases for V and 8 bases for J; bases not matched to a gene: 9. Germline lookup yields CDR1 WSHSY and CDR2 SAAADI. CDR3 DNA sequence: TGCGCCAGCAGGTCCCAGCGGGAGATCGATGAGCAGTTCTTC. It yields the protein CASRSQREIDEQFF.

The chain links TRBV27 to TRBJ2-1, with D maybe TRBD2 (5 bases). Germline lookup yields CDR1 MNHEY and CDR2 SMNVEV (reference sequence). This CDR3 has 15 residues. V was trimmed by 1 base and J by 0 bases, leaving 7 bases between them. The CDR3 coding sequence is TGTGCCAGCAGTTTATTGGGGAGCTCCTACAATGAGCAGTTCTTC. This sequence encodes CASSLLGSSYNEQFF.

The chain uses TRBV29-1 and TRBJ2-2; 7 bases fit TRBD1. V lost 0 bases to trimming and J lost 0 bases; unmatched junction nucleotides: 1. The germline V gene encodes CDR1 SQVTM and CDR2 ANQGSEA. CDR3 size: 15 residues. For the CDR3, the DNA is TGCAGCGTTGAAGATGGGACAGCGAACACCGGGGAGCTGTTTTTT. It specifies CSVEDGTANTGELFF.

Here the CDR3 reads CASSRVQLMNTEAFF. In nucleotides, the CDR3 is TGTGCCAGCTCGCGAGTACAGCTCATGAACACTGAAGCTTTCTTT. This rearrangement joins TRBV18 to TRBJ1-1; D is unresolved. This CDR3 contains 15 residues. Per the germline V gene, CDR1 is KGHSH and CDR2 is LQKENI. Trimming shortened V by 6 bases and J by 0 bases, and 14 bases separated the two germline ends.

The rearrangement links TRBV7-3 to TRBJ1-2; 8 bases agree with TRBD1. Germline trimming cut 5 bases from V and 8 bases from J; bases unmatched to any gene: 7. Germline assignment: CDR1 SGHTA and CDR2 FQGTGA. The CDR3 loop spans 13 amino acids. CDR3 amino acids: CASSPDRAAGYTF. As DNA, the CDR3 is TGTGCCAGCAGCCCGGACAGGGCGGCGGGCTACACCTTC.

The chain uses TRBV12-3 or TRBV12-4 and TRBJ2-1; no firm D call. This CDR3 comprises 13 residues. Trimming took 7 bases from V and 7 from J, leaving 14 bases between them. As DNA, the CDR3 is TGTGCCAGCAACTTCTATCACGGGAATGAGCAGTTCTTC. It is translated as CASNFYHGNEQFF.

J is TRBJ1-5 and V is TRBV5-3, with D possibly being TRBD1 (5 bases). TRBV5-3 is annotated as an ORF whose role is uncertain. Trimming removed 3 bases from V and 0 bases from J, with 19 bases in between. The CDR3 sequence is 18 residues long. The CDR3 DNA reads as TGTGCCAGAAGCTGGACCGATTGGAGGGGATATAGCAATCAGCCCCAGCATTTT. Translation gives CARSWTDWRGYSNQPQHF.

The rearrangement uses TRBV19 and TRBJ2-1, with TRBD2 matching over 11 bases. Germline V gene lookup returns CDR1 LNHDA and CDR2 SQIVND (reference sequence). V trimming: 7 bases; J trimming: 7 bases; junction bases outside the gene matches: 3. This CDR3 comprises 13 residues. The CDR3 coding sequence is TGTGCCAGTAAGGGACTAGCGGAAAATGAGCAGTTCTTC. Its translation is CASKGLAENEQFF.

This clone was found once. The chain employs TRBV9 and TRBJ2-7; D remains unclear. Germline CDR1 reads SGDLS; CDR2 reads YYNGEE. The CDR3 totals 14 residues. Deletions cut 6 bases from V and 1 base from J, with 14 bases between. This CDR3 reads CASTAVAESYEQYF. Written as DNA, the CDR3 is TGTGCCAGCACCGCGGTGGCAGAGTCCTACGAGCAGTACTTC.

V usage is TRBV18 and J usage is TRBJ2-2; weak D call: TRBD1 (6 bases). Germline V gives CDR1 KGHSH, CDR2 LQKENI. This CDR3 is built from 17 residues. The V gene lost 0 bases and the J gene lost 6 bases, with 17 bases spanning the gap. In DNA, the CDR3 is TGTGCCAGCTCACCACCGTCGGTACAGGGTTCGGCCGGGGAGCTGTTTTTT. Protein: CASSPPSVQGSAGELFF.

CDR3 coding DNA: TGCGCCAGCAGCTTGGTTGTGGGAGGGCAAGAGACCCAGTACTTC. Translation: CASSLVVGGQETQYF. V and J are TRBV5-1 and TRBJ2-5; TRBD2 matches 7 bases. The CDR3 totals 15 residues. Germline V lookup: CDR1 SGHRS, CDR2 YFSETQ. J gave up 2 bases and V 0 bases, and 4 bases lay outside the gene matches.

Here the CDR3 reads CASMRTGEGNGYTF. The CDR3 bases are TGTGCCAGCATGAGGACAGGGGAAGGAAATGGCTACACCTTC. The V call is TRBV9, the J call TRBJ1-2; 9 bases align to TRBD1. Germline V gives CDR1 SGDLS, CDR2 YYNGEE. V shed 6 bases, J shed 6 bases, and the junction held 9 bases outside the gene matches. This CDR3 contains 14 residues.

The V and J genes are TRBV11-3 and TRBJ2-1, with TRBD2 matching over 9 bases. After removal of 4 bases from V and 5 bases from J, the junction contained 9 bases not matched to a gene. This CDR3 region has 16 residues. Germline lookup yields CDR1 SGHNT and CDR2 YENEEA. This CDR3 reads CASSSLGASGDNEQFF. The DNA for the CDR3 is TGTGCCAGCAGCTCCCTCGGTGCTAGCGGGGACAATGAGCAGTTCTTC.

The V and J genes are TRBV14 and TRBJ2-7, with 7 positions matching TRBD2. The CDR3 loop spans 15 amino acids. Trimming took 1 base from V and 3 from J; bases not matched to a gene: 6. Germline V lookup: CDR1 SGHDN, CDR2 FVKESK. This CDR3 is CASSQGGGSVYEQYF. The CDR3 nucleotides are TGTGCCAGCAGCCAAGGGGGCGGGAGTGTCTACGAGCAGTACTTC. The whole variable domain, filled in from reference TRBV14 and TRBJ2-7, reads EAGVTQFPSHSVIEKGQTVTLRCDPISGHDNLYWYRRVMGKEIKFLLHFVKESKQDESGMPNNRFLAERTGGTYSTLKVQPAELEDSGVYFCASSQGGGSVYEQYFGPGTRLTVT.

CDR3: CASSTGTANYGYTF. Here the CDR3 DNA reads TGTGCCAGCAGCACCGGGACAGCTAACTATGGCTACACCTTC. This chain connects TRBV5-6 to TRBJ1-2; 7 positions match TRBD1. This CDR3 is built from 14 residues. V was pared by 4 bases and J by 0 bases, with 3 bases of the junction left unmatched. Germline CDR1 reads SGHDT; CDR2 reads YYEEEE. Full variable domain (missing parts from reference TRBV5-6 and TRBJ1-2): DAGVTQSPTHLIKTRGQQVTLRCSPKSGHDTVSWYQQALGQGPQFIFQYYEEEERQRGNFPDRFSGHQFPNYSSELNVNALLLGDSALYLCASSTGTANYGYTFGSGTRLTVV.

A single count supports this clone. V and J are TRBV7-9 and TRBJ2-4; tentative D call: TRBD2 (6 bases). Germline values: CDR1 SEHNR, CDR2 FQNEAQ (reference sequence). The length of the CDR3 is 13 residues. The germline V and J ends were trimmed by 5 bases and 8 bases, with 13 bases remaining between them. The CDR3 here is CASSLGSADIQYF. The CDR3 DNA follows: TGTGCCAGCAGCCTCGGGAGCGCAGACATTCAGTACTTC.